Sequencing of this TCR beta chain was carried out in a study of shared clonotypes between healthy human individuals. In the study overall: CD8 memory received one plate per donor, CD8 naive two, CD4 memory three and CD4 naive three.

CDR1 is SGHVS and CDR2 is FQNEAQ in the germline V gene. The germline V and J ends were trimmed by 0 bases and 10 bases, with 9 bases remaining between them. This CDR3 spans 12 amino acids. Assay: immunoSEQ multiplex PCR; the TCRdb copy retains only in-frame clones and omits some. The sample records about 2 million clones, roughly 94% being singletons. CD8 cells regarded as naive lacked CD45RO, were positively chosen for CCR7, and omitted terminally differentiated effector memory CD45RA+ cells. Donors comprised only Caucasian adults living in Nashville, Tennessee. This clone was picked up one time. Its antigen is not identified. Whole-study findings and limits: In having few donors, the study represented limited genetic and exposure-history diversity.

The clonotype was recovered from a man between 18 and 35 years old in good health. The sequencing input was naive CD8+ T cells sorted from blood. The chain has TRBV7-8 and TRBJ2-5; the D is unclear. The DNA of the CDR3 is TGTGCCAGCAGCTTAGCCGTGGGTTACCAGTACTTC. The encoded protein is CASSLAVGYQYF.